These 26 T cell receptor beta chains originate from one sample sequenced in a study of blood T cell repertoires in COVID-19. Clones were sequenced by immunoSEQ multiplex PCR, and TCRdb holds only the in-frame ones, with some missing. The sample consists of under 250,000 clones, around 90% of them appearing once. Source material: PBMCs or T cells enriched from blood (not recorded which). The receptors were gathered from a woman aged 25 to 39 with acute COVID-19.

The CDR3 loop reads CASGDRARFNTEAFF. In nucleotides, the CDR3 is TGCGCCAGCGGGGACAGGGCGAGATTCAACACTGAAGCTTTCTTT. The V gene is TRBV4-1, the J gene TRBJ1-1, with TRBD1 matching 9 bases. The trim removed 8 bases at V and 2 bases at J, leaving 9 bases unmatched. CDR3 size: 15 residues. Germline V lookup: CDR1 MGHRA, CDR2 YSYEKL.

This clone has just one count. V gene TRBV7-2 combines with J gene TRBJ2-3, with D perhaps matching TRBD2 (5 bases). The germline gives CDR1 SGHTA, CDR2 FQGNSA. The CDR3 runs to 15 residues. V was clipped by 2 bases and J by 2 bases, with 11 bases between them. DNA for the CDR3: TGTGCCAGCAGCTTACGACCTAGCTCCACAGATACGCAGTATTTT. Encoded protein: CASSLRPSSTDTQYF.

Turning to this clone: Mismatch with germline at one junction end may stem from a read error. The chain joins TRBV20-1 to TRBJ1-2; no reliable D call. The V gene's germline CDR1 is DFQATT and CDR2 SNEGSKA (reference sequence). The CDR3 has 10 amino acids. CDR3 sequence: CSARTVDLVF. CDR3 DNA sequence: TGCAGTGCTAGAACAGTGGATCTCGTATTC.

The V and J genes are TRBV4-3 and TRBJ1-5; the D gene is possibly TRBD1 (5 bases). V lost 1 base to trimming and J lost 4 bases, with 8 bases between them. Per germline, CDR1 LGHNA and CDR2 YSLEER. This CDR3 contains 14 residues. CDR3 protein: CASSQAKGNQPQHF. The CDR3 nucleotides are TGCGCCAGCAGCCAAGCTAAGGGGAATCAGCCCCAGCATTTT.

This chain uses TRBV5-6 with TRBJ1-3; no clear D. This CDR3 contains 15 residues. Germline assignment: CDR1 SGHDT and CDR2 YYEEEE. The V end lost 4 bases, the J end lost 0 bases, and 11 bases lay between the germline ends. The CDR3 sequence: CASSPRVFSGNTIYF. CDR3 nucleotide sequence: TGTGCCAGCAGCCCCCGCGTGTTCTCTGGAAACACCATATATTTT.

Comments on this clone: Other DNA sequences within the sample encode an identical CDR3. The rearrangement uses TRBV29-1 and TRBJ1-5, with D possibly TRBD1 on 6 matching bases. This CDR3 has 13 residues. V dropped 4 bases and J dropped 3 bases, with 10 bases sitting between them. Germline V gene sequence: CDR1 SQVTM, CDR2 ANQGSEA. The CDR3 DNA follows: TGCAGCGTTGGCGGGGGGCCCAATCAGCCCCAGCATTTT. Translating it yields CSVGGGPNQPQHF.

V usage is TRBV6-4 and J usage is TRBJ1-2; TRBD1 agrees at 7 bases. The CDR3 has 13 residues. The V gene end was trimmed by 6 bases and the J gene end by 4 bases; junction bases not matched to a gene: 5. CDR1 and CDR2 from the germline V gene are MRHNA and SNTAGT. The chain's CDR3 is CASRPTGSYGYTF. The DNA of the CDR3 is TGTGCCAGCAGACCGACAGGGAGCTATGGCTACACCTTC.

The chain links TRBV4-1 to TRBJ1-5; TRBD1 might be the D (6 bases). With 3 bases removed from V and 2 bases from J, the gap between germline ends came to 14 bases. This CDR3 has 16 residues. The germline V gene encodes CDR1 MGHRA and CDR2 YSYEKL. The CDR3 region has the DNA TGCGCCAGCAGCCATTACAGGGTCGGAGGCAATCAGCCCCAGCATTTT. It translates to CASSHYRVGGNQPQHF.

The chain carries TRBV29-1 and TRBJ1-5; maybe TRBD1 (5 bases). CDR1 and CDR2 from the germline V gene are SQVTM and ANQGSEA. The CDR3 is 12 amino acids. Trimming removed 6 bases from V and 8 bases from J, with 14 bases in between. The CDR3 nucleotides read TGCAGCGTATCAGTGGGAGGGGAGCCCCAGCATTTT. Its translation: CSVSVGGEPQHF.

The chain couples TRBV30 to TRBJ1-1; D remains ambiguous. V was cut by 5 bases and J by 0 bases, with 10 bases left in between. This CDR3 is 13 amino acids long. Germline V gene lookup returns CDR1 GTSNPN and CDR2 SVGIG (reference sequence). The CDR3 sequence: CAWGEDLNTEAFF. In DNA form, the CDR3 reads TGTGCCTGGGGGGAGGATTTGAACACTGAAGCTTTCTTT.

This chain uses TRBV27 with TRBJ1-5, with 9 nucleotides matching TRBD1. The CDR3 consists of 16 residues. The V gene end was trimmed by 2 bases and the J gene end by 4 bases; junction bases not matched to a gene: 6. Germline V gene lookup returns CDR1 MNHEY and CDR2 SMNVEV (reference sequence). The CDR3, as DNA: TGTGCCAGCAGTTTAATCGGGACAGGGCCAAATCAGCCCCAGCATTTT. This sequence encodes CASSLIGTGPNQPQHF.

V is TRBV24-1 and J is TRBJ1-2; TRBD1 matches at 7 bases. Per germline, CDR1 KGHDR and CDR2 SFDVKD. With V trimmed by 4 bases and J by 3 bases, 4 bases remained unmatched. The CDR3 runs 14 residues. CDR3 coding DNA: TGTGCCACCAGTGAGATTGACAGGGACTATGGCTACACCTTC. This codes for CATSEIDRDYGYTF.

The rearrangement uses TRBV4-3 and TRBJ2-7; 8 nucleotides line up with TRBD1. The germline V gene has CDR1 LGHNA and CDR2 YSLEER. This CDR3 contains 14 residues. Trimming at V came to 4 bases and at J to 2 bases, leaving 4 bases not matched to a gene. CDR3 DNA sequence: TGCGCCAGCAGCCCCGGGACAGGTACCTACGAGCAGTACTTC. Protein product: CASSPGTGTYEQYF.

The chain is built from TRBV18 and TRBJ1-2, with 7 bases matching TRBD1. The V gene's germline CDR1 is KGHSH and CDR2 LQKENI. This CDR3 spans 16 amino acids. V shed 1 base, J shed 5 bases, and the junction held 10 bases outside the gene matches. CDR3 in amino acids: CASSPRSSGTAYGYTF. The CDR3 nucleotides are TGTGCCAGCTCACCACGCTCCTCCGGGACAGCGTATGGCTACACCTTC.

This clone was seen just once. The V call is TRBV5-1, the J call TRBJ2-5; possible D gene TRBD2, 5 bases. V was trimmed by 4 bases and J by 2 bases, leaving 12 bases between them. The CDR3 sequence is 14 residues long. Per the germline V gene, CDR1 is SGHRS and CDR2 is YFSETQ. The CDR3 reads CASSTDSPQETQYF. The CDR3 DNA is TGCGCCAGCAGCACGGACTCCCCGCAAGAGACCCAGTACTTC.

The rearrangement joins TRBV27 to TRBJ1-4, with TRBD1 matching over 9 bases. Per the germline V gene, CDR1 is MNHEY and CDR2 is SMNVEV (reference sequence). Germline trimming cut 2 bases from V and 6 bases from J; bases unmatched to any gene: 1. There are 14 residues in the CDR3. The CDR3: CASSLGTGYEKLFF. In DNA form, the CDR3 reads TGTGCCAGCAGTTTAGGGACAGGGTATGAAAAACTGTTTTTT.

The chain's CDR3 is CASSPPGKEGTEAFF. The CDR3 DNA is TGTGCCAGCTCACCACCAGGGAAAGAGGGCACTGAAGCTTTCTTT. The chain recombines TRBV18 with TRBJ1-1, with D uncertain. The CDR3 sequence is 15 residues long. Germline V CDR1 and CDR2: KGHSH, LQKENI. V was shortened by 0 bases and J by 4 bases, with 12 bases between the two germline ends.

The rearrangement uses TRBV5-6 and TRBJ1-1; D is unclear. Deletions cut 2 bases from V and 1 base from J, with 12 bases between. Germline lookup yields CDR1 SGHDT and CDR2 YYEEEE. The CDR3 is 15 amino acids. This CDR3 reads CASSLFGRSNTEAFF. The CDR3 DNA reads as TGTGCCAGCAGCTTATTTGGGCGCTCGAACACTGAAGCTTTCTTT.

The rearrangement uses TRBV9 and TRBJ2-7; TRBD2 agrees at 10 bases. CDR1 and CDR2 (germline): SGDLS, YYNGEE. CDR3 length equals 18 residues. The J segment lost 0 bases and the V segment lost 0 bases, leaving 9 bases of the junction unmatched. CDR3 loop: CASSVAPSGGAVSYEQYF. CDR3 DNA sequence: TGTGCCAGCAGCGTAGCTCCTAGCGGGGGAGCTGTCTCCTACGAGCAGTACTTC.

Written as DNA, the CDR3 is TGTGCCACCAGCGCGGGTCACACTGAAGCTTTCTTT. Its translation: CATSAGHTEAFF. This sequence joins TRBV15 and TRBJ1-1, with unresolved D. CDR1 and CDR2 from the germline V gene are LNHNV and YYDKDF (reference sequence). This CDR3 region has 12 residues. Trimming pared 5 bases from V and 3 bases from J, leaving 7 bases between.

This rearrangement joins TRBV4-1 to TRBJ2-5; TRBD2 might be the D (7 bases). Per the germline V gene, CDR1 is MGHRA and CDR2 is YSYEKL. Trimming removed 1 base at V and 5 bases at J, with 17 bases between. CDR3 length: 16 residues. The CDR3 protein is CASSQVPRGAMETQYF. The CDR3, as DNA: TGCGCCAGCAGCCAAGTCCCCCGGGGGGCCATGGAGACCCAGTACTTC.

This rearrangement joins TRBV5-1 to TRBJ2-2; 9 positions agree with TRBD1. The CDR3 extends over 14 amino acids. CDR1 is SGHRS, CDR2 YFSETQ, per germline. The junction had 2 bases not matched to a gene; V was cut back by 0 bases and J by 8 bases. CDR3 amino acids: CASSLDRGHGELFF. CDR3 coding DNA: TGCGCCAGCAGCTTGGACAGGGGGCATGGGGAGCTGTTTTTT.

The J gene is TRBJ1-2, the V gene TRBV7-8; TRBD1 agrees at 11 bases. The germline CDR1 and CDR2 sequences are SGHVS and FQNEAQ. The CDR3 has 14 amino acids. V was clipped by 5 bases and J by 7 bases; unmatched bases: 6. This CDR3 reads CASSPGQGEGGYTF. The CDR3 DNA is TGTGCCAGCAGCCCGGGACAGGGGGAAGGTGGCTACACCTTC. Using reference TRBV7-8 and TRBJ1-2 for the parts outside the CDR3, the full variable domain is GAGVSQSPRYKVAKRGQDVALRCDPISGHVSLFWYQQALGQGPEFLTYFQNEAQLDKSGLPSDRFFAERPEGSVSTLKIQRTQQEDSAVYLCASSPGQGEGGYTFGSGTRLTVV.

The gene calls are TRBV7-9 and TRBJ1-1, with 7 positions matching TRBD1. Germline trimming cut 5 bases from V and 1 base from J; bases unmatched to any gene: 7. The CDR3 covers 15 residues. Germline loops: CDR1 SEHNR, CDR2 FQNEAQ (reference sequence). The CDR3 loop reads CASSEGQRSNTEAFF. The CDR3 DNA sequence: TGTGCCAGCAGCGAGGGACAGAGATCGAACACTGAAGCTTTCTTT.

Written as DNA, the CDR3 is TGTGCCAGCAGTGACAGGGGGCAATCCTACAATGAGCAGTTCTTC. Residues: CASSDRGQSYNEQFF. V and J are TRBV25-1 and TRBJ2-1, with 8 bases identical to TRBD1. Germline CDR1 reads MGHDK; CDR2 reads SYGVNS. V gave up 3 bases and J gave up 1 base; unmatched junction bases: 2. The CDR3 covers 15 residues.

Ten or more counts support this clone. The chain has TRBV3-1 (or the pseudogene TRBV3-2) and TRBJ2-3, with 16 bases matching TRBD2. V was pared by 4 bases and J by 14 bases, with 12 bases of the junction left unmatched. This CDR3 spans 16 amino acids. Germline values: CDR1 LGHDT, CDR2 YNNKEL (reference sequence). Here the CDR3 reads CASSLGTSGGVPLLYF. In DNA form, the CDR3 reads TGTGCCAGCAGCCTAGGGACTAGCGGGGGGGTTCCTCTACTGTATTTT.